The sequence of this TCR beta chain was determined in a study of blood T cell repertoires in COVID-19. Turning to the study itself: PBMCs, B-cell-depleted T cells, or T cells were the source of the cDNA or gDNA that made up the material.

Trimming removed 0 bases at V and 2 bases at J, with 11 bases between. This CDR3 spans 16 amino acids. Per the germline V gene, CDR1 is SGHTA and CDR2 is FQGTGA. Original handling: Estimation of nucleated cell counts relied on the amplification of reference gene primers. TCRdb keeps only in-frame clones here, not all; method: immunoSEQ multiplex PCR. The DNA gave D and trimming, while V, J and clone size come from that table. The data show 100,000 to 120,000 clones, around 68% seen once. The chain carries TRBV7-3 and TRBJ2-1, with a weak D call TRBD1 (6 bases). Material for sequencing was peripheral blood. This sequence originates from a woman aged 55-70 years with acute or convalescent COVID-19. The CDR3 DNA reads TGTGCCAGCAGCTTAACCGCAGGGGTAACCTACAATGAGCAGTTCTTC. Encoded protein: CASSLTAGVTYNEQFF.